Sequencing of this T cell receptor (beta chain) was carried out in a study of Graves' ophthalmopathy and Graves' hyperthyroidism. Overall study: Ahead of any treatment, peripheral blood was obtained at the initial diagnosis. Findings and caveats of the study: Ophthalmopathy progression cases were predicted by the model with roughly 71% sensitivity and approximately 76% specificity. Blood was where most expanded thyroid clonotypes above 0.001 frequency also turned up.

CAS ≥3, NOSPECS ≥4, moderate-to-severe activity and duration under 3 months marked donors with ophthalmopathy. Many counts were recorded for this clonotype. Its antigen is not known. RNA transcripts served as template for amplifying TCR beta CDR3 sequences. HTBI primers primed a first-round RT-PCR, and a second-round multiplex PCR followed. TCRdb redid the calling of the multiplex PCR reads with MiXCR, one entry per CDR3 protein. The sample carries around 660,000 distinct CDR3 sequences, about 38% recorded once. V shed 7 bases and J shed 2 bases, with 14 bases lying between them. Per the germline V gene, CDR1 is SEHNR and CDR2 is FQNEAQ (reference sequence). The CDR3 is 14 residues long.

The genes are TRBV7-9 and TRBJ1-2; the D gene is possibly TRBD1 (5 bases). The clonotype originates from an adult man with Graves' ophthalmopathy. The sample consisted of peripheral blood. The CDR3 sequence is CASIRTGANYGYTF. In nucleotides, the CDR3 is TGTGCCAGCATACGAACAGGAGCAAACTATGGCTACACCTTC.